This entry lists 5 T cell receptor beta chains sequenced from one sample in a study of chemoradiotherapy in HPV16-positive cancers. The repertoire was sequenced with immunoSEQ multiplex PCR; TCRdb's copy has only in-frame clones and lacks some. The sample has 6,000 to 6,500 clones, 75% to 95% seen once. This material consisted of blood, taken from a patient who underwent chemoradiotherapy. The receptors originated from a human donor with HPV-associated anogenital cancer.

The rearrangement uses TRBV27 and TRBJ2-1; the D is unclear. Trimming pared 8 bases from V and 2 bases from J, leaving 7 bases between. The CDR3 contains 12 residues. Germline V lookup: CDR1 MNHEY, CDR2 SMNVEV (reference sequence). CDR3 in DNA: TGTGCCAGCTTGACGGCCTACAATGAGCAGTTCTTC. Translating it yields CASLTAYNEQFF.

The chain links TRBV7-2 to TRBJ1-6; D may be TRBD1 (6 bases). The germline V gene has CDR1 SGHTA and CDR2 FQGNSA. The length of the CDR3 is 14 residues. Trimming stripped 1 base from V and 9 bases from J, with 10 bases between. CDR3 protein: CASSLVGGGSPLHF. The DNA of the CDR3 is TGTGCCAGCAGCTTAGTAGGGGGAGGTTCACCCCTCCACTTT.

This chain uses TRBV14 with TRBJ2-7; tentative D call: TRBD1 (6 bases). V lost 1 base, J lost 6 bases, and 16 bases lay in between. The CDR3 consists of 15 residues. Germline V CDR1 and CDR2: SGHDN, FVKESK. In nucleotides, the CDR3 is TGTGCCAGCAGCCAAGCCCAGGGGCGAGGAGGCGAGCAGTACTTC. Translated: CASSQAQGRGGEQYF.

The genes are TRBV6-1 and TRBJ2-5; 11 bases map to TRBD2. The CDR3 is 14 amino acids. V dropped 1 base and J dropped 11; count of bases not matched to a gene: 6. Germline V gene sequence: CDR1 MNHNS, CDR2 SASEGT. CDR3 sequence (DNA): TGTGCCAGCAGTGAAGTTGCTAGCGGGGGGCTTCAGTACTTC. Residues: CASSEVASGGLQYF.

The chain is built from TRBV5-6 and TRBJ2-7; D might be TRBD2 (6 bases). V lost 3 bases, J lost 6 bases, and 13 bases lay in between. Germline assignment: CDR1 SGHDT and CDR2 YYEEEE. The CDR3 spans 13 residues. CDR3 protein: CASSSGGKGEQYF. The CDR3 DNA reads TGTGCCAGCAGCTCCGGCGGGAAGGGCGAGCAGTACTTC. The full variable domain, with the rest looked up from reference TRBV5-6 and TRBJ2-7, is DAGVTQSPTHLIKTRGQQVTLRCSPKSGHDTVSWYQQALGQGPQFIFQYYEEEERQRGNFPDRFSGHQFPNYSSELNVNALLLGDSALYLCASSSGGKGEQYFGPGTRLTVT.